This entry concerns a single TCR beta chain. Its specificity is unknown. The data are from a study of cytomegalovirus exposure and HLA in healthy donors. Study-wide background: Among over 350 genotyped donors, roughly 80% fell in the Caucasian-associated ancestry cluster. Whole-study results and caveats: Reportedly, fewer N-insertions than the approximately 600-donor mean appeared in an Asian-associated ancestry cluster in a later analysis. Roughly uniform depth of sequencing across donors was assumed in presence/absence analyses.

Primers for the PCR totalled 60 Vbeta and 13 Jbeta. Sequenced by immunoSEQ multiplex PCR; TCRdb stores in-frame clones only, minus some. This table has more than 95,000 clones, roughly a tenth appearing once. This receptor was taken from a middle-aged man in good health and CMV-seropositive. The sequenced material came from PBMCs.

Written as DNA, the CDR3 is TGCGCCAGTGACCCGCGGGCAGGGGGGAACACCGGGGAGCTGTTTTTT. Protein product: CASDPRAGGNTGELFF. The chain combines TRBV5-1 with TRBJ2-2; TRBD1 agrees at 7 bases. Germline V gene lookup returns CDR1 SGHRS and CDR2 YFSETQ. This CDR3 has 16 amino acids. Trimming cost V 8 bases and J 1 base; bases outside gene matches: 11.